The 4 T cell receptor beta chains listed next were all sequenced from one sample in a study of blood T cell repertoires in COVID-19. Sequencing used immunoSEQ multiplex PCR; TCRdb keeps in-frame clones, though not all of them. The sample contains around 400,000 clones, around 89% of which appear only once. The sample taken for sequencing was peripheral blood. The receptor set was obtained from a middle-aged man with acute or convalescent COVID-19.

V gene TRBV6-4 combines with J gene TRBJ1-1; TRBD1 is a possible D gene (5 bases). The CDR3 runs to 13 residues. V lost 5 bases and J 1 base, leaving 8 bases between the germline ends. CDR1 and CDR2 (germline): MRHNA, SNTAGT. The CDR3 region is CASSPTGNTEAFF. In DNA, the CDR3 is TGTGCCAGCAGTCCCACAGGGAACACTGAAGCTTTCTTT.

The V and J genes are TRBV4-1 and TRBJ1-2, with TRBD1 identical over 8 bases. Per germline, CDR1 MGHRA and CDR2 YSYEKL. With V trimmed by 0 bases and J by 8 bases, 8 bases remained unmatched. This CDR3 comprises 15 residues. CDR3 nucleotide sequence: TGCGCCAGCAGCCAAGAAAATCCAGGGGGCGGCGGCTACACCTTC. This gives the protein CASSQENPGGGGYTF.

J is TRBJ1-2 and V is TRBV27, with D unresolved. V was pared by 3 bases and J by 4 bases, with 9 bases between. CDR3 length equals 13 residues. Germline-derived CDR1 and CDR2 are MNHEY and SMNVEV (reference sequence). Here the CDR3 DNA reads TGTGCCAGCAGTTTCGGGGTCAGCTATGGCTACACCTTC. Translating it yields CASSFGVSYGYTF.

The chain carries TRBV4-2 and TRBJ1-1; D gene uncertain. The CDR3 has 16 residues. CDR1 and CDR2 (germline): LGHNA, YNFKEQ. Trimming shortened V by 0 bases and J by 0 bases, and 11 bases separated the two germline ends. The CDR3 nucleotides read TGTGCCAGCAGCCAAGAAGCGGCACCCATGAACACTGAAGCTTTCTTT. Its protein is CASSQEAAPMNTEAFF.